This TCR beta chain was observed in a study of shared clonotypes between healthy human individuals. For the study at large: Those who served as donors were a couple of women and a few men between the ages of 18 and 49.

The CDR3 contains 15 residues. V was pared by 1 base and J by 5 bases, with 4 bases of the junction left unmatched. CDR1 is SGHTA and CDR2 is FQGTGA in the germline V gene. Donation came from healthy HIV-negative adults that had no recent acute infections or vaccinations. The assay ran at deep level. Sequenced by immunoSEQ multiplex PCR; TCRdb stores in-frame clones only, minus some. The data contain roughly 500,000 clones, about 78% of them singletons. The V and J genes are TRBV7-3 and TRBJ2-2; 7 nucleotides line up with TRBD1. The sample taken for sequencing was PBMCs. This TCR was recovered from a woman aged 35 to 49 in good health. Some clones in this sample may be carry-over from other donors' samples. CDR3 DNA: TGTGCCAGCAGCTTAAGGAACAGGGGTACCGGGGAGCTGTTTTTT. Residues: CASSLRNRGTGELFF.